The 7 T cell receptor beta chains presented below share a single source sample, sequenced in a study of blood T cell repertoires in COVID-19. Profiling relied on immunoSEQ multiplex PCR, and the TCRdb table lists in-frame clones only, not all of them. In the table there are tens of thousands of clones, around 90% of which are singletons. Sequencing was done on a sample of peripheral blood. The receptor set was obtained from a man over 45 with active COVID-19.

This rearrangement joins TRBV24-1 to TRBJ1-2; D gene unclear. CDR1 and CDR2 (germline): KGHDR, SFDVKD. This CDR3 contains 14 residues. Trimming pared 4 bases from V and 4 bases from J, leaving 12 bases between. This CDR3 reads CATSEVQTVYGYTF. The CDR3 DNA reads TGTGCCACCAGTGAAGTACAAACCGTCTATGGCTACACCTTC.

The chain is built from TRBV7-2 and TRBJ2-1, with a tentative D call TRBD2 (7 bases). The CDR3 totals 13 residues. Trimming stripped 4 bases from V and 9 bases from J, with 13 bases between. The germline CDR1 and CDR2 sequences are SGHTA and FQGNSA. The CDR3 DNA reads TGTGCCAGCAGCTGGGGGGGCGCGGGTGAGCAGTTCTTC. This encodes CASSWGGAGEQFF.

The J gene is TRBJ1-5, the V gene TRBV2; D is undetermined. The length of the CDR3 is 15 residues. Trimming took 7 bases from V and 1 from J, leaving 14 bases between them. Germline values: CDR1 SNHLY, CDR2 FYNNEI. CDR3 nucleotide sequence: TGTGCCAGCACGGACGGGGTTAGGAGCAATCAGCCCCAGCATTTT. Translating gives CASTDGVRSNQPQHF.

In this sample, this clone turned up a few times. The J gene is TRBJ1-6, the V gene TRBV6-5, with 9 bases that match TRBD1. CDR1 and CDR2 from the germline V gene are MNHEY and SVGAGI. The CDR3 is made up of 15 amino acids. J gave up 9 bases and V 6 bases, and 9 bases lay outside the gene matches. For the CDR3, the DNA is TGTGCCAGCAGCCGCGTGACAGGGGGAGGTTCACCCCTCCACTTT. It yields the protein CASSRVTGGGSPLHF.

The chain recombines TRBV24-1 with TRBJ1-6, with 7 bases identical to TRBD1. Per germline, CDR1 KGHDR and CDR2 SFDVKD. The CDR3 contains 15 residues. The V and J ends lost 3 bases and 9 bases, in that order; junction bases with no gene match: 7. In nucleotides, the CDR3 is TGTGCCACCAGTGATGAAAGGGACAGCGGTTCACCCCTCCACTTT. This gives the protein CATSDERDSGSPLHF.

In this sample, this clone turned up once. The CDR3 DNA reads as TGTGCCAGCAGTGTTGGTAGTTTCAATGAGCAGTTCTTC. It translates to CASSVGSFNEQFF. The chain is built from TRBV6-6 and TRBJ2-1; D not certain. The CDR3 loop spans 13 amino acids. Trimming pared 5 bases from V and 6 bases from J, leaving 11 bases between. Germline CDR1 MNHNY, CDR2 SVGAGI (reference sequence).

V is TRBV7-2 and J is TRBJ1-2, with no clear D. Germline V gene lookup returns CDR1 SGHTA and CDR2 FQGNSA. V was shortened by 1 base and J by 4 bases, with 13 bases between the two germline ends. This CDR3 is built from 15 residues. The CDR3 DNA reads as TGTGCCAGCAGCTTAGGGTACTCGGGGTCCTATGGCTACACCTTC. Protein: CASSLGYSGSYGYTF.